The present T cell receptor beta chain was sequenced within a study of blood T cell repertoires in COVID-19. The wider study: The United States, Italy and Spain provided the acute and convalescent COVID-19 samples.

Participant reports of clinical history set cohort assignment. Cohort 3 recovery required two negative PCRs, clearance, or symptom resolution. Per the germline V gene, CDR1 is SGHNT and CDR2 is YYREEE (reference sequence). The CDR3 is 15 residues long. Germline trimming cut 7 bases from V and 5 bases from J; bases unmatched to any gene: 11. Using immunoSEQ multiplex PCR, the repertoire was profiled, and TCRdb retains in-frame clones only, with some absent. The data contain roughly 300,000 clones, approximately 89% of them singletons. Sequenced material: PBMCs or T cells enriched from blood (not recorded which). The gene calls are TRBV5-4 and TRBJ2-5; TRBD2 aligns across 10 bases. This TCR came from a woman in her 30s who had recovered from COVID-19. As DNA, the CDR3 is TGTGCCAGCGGGACCCCGGGACTAGCGAGGGAGACCCAGTACTTC. Encoded protein: CASGTPGLARETQYF.